This passage covers 17 T cell receptor beta chains from one sample sequenced in a study of blood T cell repertoires in COVID-19. Assay: immunoSEQ multiplex PCR; the TCRdb copy retains only in-frame clones and omits some. The sample shows 120,000 or so clones, 84% of them seen only once. Sequenced sample: peripheral blood. These receptors were collected from a woman in her thirties who had recovered from COVID-19.

V usage is TRBV4-1 and J usage is TRBJ1-6; D call uncertain. The V gene's germline CDR1 is MGHRA and CDR2 YSYEKL. The CDR3 is made up of 16 amino acids. Trimming shortened V by 2 bases and J by 8 bases, and 16 bases separated the two germline ends. CDR3 nucleotide sequence: TGCGCCAGCAGCCAACCCCCCTTCCCGTCGGATTCACCCCTCCACTTT. Residues: CASSQPPFPSDSPLHF.

CDR3 in amino acids: CASSLYRVYEQYF. For the CDR3, the DNA is TGTGCCAGCAGCTTGTACAGGGTCTACGAGCAGTACTTC. The chain employs TRBV11-2 and TRBJ2-7, with D perhaps matching TRBD1 (6 bases). Germline loops: CDR1 SGHAT, CDR2 FQNNGV. The V gene lost 3 bases and the J gene lost 3 bases, with 9 bases spanning the gap. The CDR3 extends over 13 amino acids.

The gene calls are TRBV5-1 and TRBJ2-5; TRBD1 matches at 7 bases. Germline values: CDR1 SGHRS, CDR2 YFSETQ. CDR3 length equals 15 residues. V gave up 4 bases and J gave up 2 bases; unmatched junction bases: 8. The CDR3 sequence is CASSPQPGQQETQYF. Here the CDR3 DNA reads TGCGCCAGCAGCCCGCAACCGGGACAGCAAGAGACCCAGTACTTC.

This rearrangement joins TRBV6-5 to TRBJ2-3, with 10 bases matching TRBD2. CDR1 is MNHEY and CDR2 is SVGAGI in the germline V gene. The CDR3 loop spans 16 amino acids. Trimming cost V 2 bases and J 4 bases; bases outside gene matches: 6. CDR3 nucleotides: TGTGCCAGCAGTTACATGGCTAGCGGGAGCCCAGATACGCAGTATTTT. It translates to CASSYMASGSPDTQYF.

This chain links TRBV11-2 with TRBJ2-3; D is uncertain. CDR3 size: 16 residues. Germline CDR1 reads SGHAT; CDR2 reads FQNNGV. V was clipped by 1 base and J by 2 bases, with 13 bases between them. CDR3 nucleotide sequence: TGTGCCAGCAGCTTAGGATTGGGCAGGCTCACAGATACGCAGTATTTT. Amino acid sequence: CASSLGLGRLTDTQYF.

The chain employs TRBV4-1 and TRBJ1-2; the D is unclear. V lost 0 bases and J 3 bases, leaving 14 bases between the germline ends. CDR3 length: 16 residues. The V gene's germline CDR1 is MGHRA and CDR2 YSYEKL. CDR3 bases: TGCGCCAGCAGCCAAGATTGGGCAGAGATGGACTATGGCTACACCTTC. Translation gives CASSQDWAEMDYGYTF.

The V and J genes are TRBV12-5 and TRBJ1-4; 8 bases are shared with TRBD1. V shed 6 bases, J shed 6 bases, and the junction held 9 bases outside the gene matches. Germline assignment: CDR1 LGHNT and CDR2 FRNRAP. This CDR3 comprises 15 residues. CDR3 loop: CASGEDRGGYEKLFF. The DNA of the CDR3 is TGTGCTAGTGGAGAAGACAGGGGAGGTTATGAAAAACTGTTTTTT.

The rearrangement joins TRBV7-9 to TRBJ2-5; D unresolved. CDR1 SEHNR and CDR2 FQNEAQ come from the germline V gene (reference sequence). Trimming stripped 2 bases from V and 5 bases from J, with 6 bases between. The CDR3 covers 12 residues. The DNA for the CDR3 is TGTGCCAGCAGCTTAAACATCGAGACCCAGTACTTC. This gives the protein CASSLNIETQYF. Full variable domain (outside the CDR3, taken from reference TRBV7-9 and TRBJ2-5): DTGVSQNPRHKITKRGQNVTFRCDPISEHNRLYWYRQTLGQGPEFLTYFQNEAQLEKSRLLSDRFSAERPKGSFSTLEIQRTEQGDSAMYLCASSLNIETQYFGPGTRLLVL.

V and J are TRBV5-6 and TRBJ1-1, with D uncertain. This CDR3 spans 14 amino acids. Germline V gene sequence: CDR1 SGHDT, CDR2 YYEEEE. Trimming removed 2 bases at V and 0 bases at J, with 8 bases between. The chain's CDR3 is CASSFQALNTEAFF. The DNA for the CDR3 is TGTGCCAGCAGCTTCCAGGCCTTGAACACTGAAGCTTTCTTT.

The chain joins TRBV3-1 (or the pseudogene TRBV3-2) to TRBJ1-4; D call uncertain. Germline-derived CDR1 and CDR2 are LGHDT and YNNKEL (reference sequence). V lost 2 bases and J 6 bases, leaving 4 bases between the germline ends. This CDR3 is 12 amino acids long. The CDR3 DNA reads TGTGCCAGCAGCCAAAACTATGAAAAACTGTTTTTT. Translating gives CASSQNYEKLFF.

In this sample, this clone turned up a few times. V gene TRBV9 combines with J gene TRBJ2-7; TRBD2 matches at 11 bases. V shed 4 bases, J shed 3 bases, and the junction held 12 bases outside the gene matches. Germline CDR1 and CDR2: SGDLS and YYNGEE. CDR3 length equals 17 residues. The CDR3 here is CASSTVPGLAGGYEQYF. CDR3 in DNA: TGTGCCAGCAGCACCGTCCCGGGGCTAGCGGGGGGCTACGAGCAGTACTTC.

The chain employs TRBV5-6 and TRBJ2-3, with 11 positions matching TRBD2. V dropped 5 bases and J dropped 0; count of bases not matched to a gene: 11. Germline CDR1 SGHDT, CDR2 YYEEEE. This CDR3 is 18 amino acids long. In nucleotides, the CDR3 is TGTGCCAGCAGTTTCAAGACTAGCGGGGCCGTGAGCACAGATACGCAGTATTTT. Translated, it gives CASSFKTSGAVSTDTQYF.

The chain carries TRBV19 and TRBJ2-1, with TRBD1 matching 10 bases. J gave up 5 bases and V 7 bases, and 2 bases lay outside the gene matches. CDR1 is LNHDA and CDR2 is SQIVND in the germline V gene (reference sequence). The CDR3 has 13 amino acids. The CDR3 loop reads CASTGTGDNEQFF. The CDR3 DNA follows: TGTGCCAGTACCGGGACAGGGGACAATGAGCAGTTCTTC.

The chain combines TRBV19 with TRBJ2-6; TRBD1 might be the D (6 bases). The CDR3 contains 15 residues. Germline V gene data show CDR1 as LNHDA and CDR2 as SQIVND (reference sequence). The V gene lost 7 bases and the J gene lost 0 bases, with 10 bases spanning the gap. For the CDR3, the DNA is TGTGCCAGTACGAGGGGGAGCTCTGGGGCCAACGTCCTGACTTTC. Its translation is CASTRGSSGANVLTF. Supplemented by reference TRBV19 and TRBJ2-6, the full variable domain reads DGGITQSPKYLFRKEGQNVTLSCEQNLNHDAMYWYRQDPGQGLRLIYYSQIVNDFQKGDIAEGYSVSREKKESFPLTVTSAQKNPTAFYLCASTRGSSGANVLTFGAGSRLTVL.

The chain links TRBV11-2 to TRBJ1-1, with D perhaps matching TRBD1 (5 bases). V was clipped by 5 bases and J by 0 bases, with 13 bases between them. CDR3 length: 15 residues. Germline loops: CDR1 SGHAT, CDR2 FQNNGV. The CDR3 bases are TGTGCCAGCAGCCCGATTCAGGGCTTGAACACTGAAGCTTTCTTT. Translation gives CASSPIQGLNTEAFF.

The chain has TRBV5-8 and TRBJ2-3; TRBD2 is a possible D gene (6 bases). V gave up 4 bases and J gave up 5 bases, with 17 bases separating them. Germline-derived CDR1 and CDR2 are SGHTS and YDEGEE. The CDR3 totals 15 residues. The CDR3 region is CASSNSGPTVDTQYF. The CDR3 coding sequence is TGTGCCAGCAGCAACAGCGGGCCAACCGTAGATACGCAGTATTTT.

The chain joins TRBV7-9 to TRBJ1-1; tentative D call: TRBD1 (5 bases). Trimming took off 1 base at V and 1 base at J, with 10 bases between the two ends. The CDR3 extends over 15 amino acids. Looked up from germline, CDR1 is SEHNR and CDR2 is FQNEAQ (reference sequence). Here the CDR3 reads CASSLVSGKNTEAFF. In nucleotides, the CDR3 is TGTGCCAGCAGCTTAGTGTCAGGGAAGAACACTGAAGCTTTCTTT.